This T cell receptor beta chain appears in the sequencing data of a study of shared clonotypes between healthy human individuals. CDR1 is MNHEY, CDR2 SVGAGI, per germline. V shed 7 bases and J shed 1 base, with 11 bases lying between them. The CDR3 runs to 14 residues. Deep-level running was used for the assay. Repertoires were generated with immunoSEQ multiplex PCR, while TCRdb's copy carries only in-frame clones and drops some. The sample shows approximately 2.1 million clones, more than 85% of them seen only once. This clone is a singleton in its sample. The sequence was collected from a man between 18 and 35 years old in good health. Some clones in this sample may be carry-over from other donors' samples. This chain connects TRBV6-5 to TRBJ1-3, with TRBD1 as a possible D gene (6 bases). The sample consisted of naive CD4+ T cells from PBMCs. Subset: CD45RA+ positively selected. CDR3 DNA: TGTGCCAGCATGCGGGGGCGATCTGGAAACACCATATATTTT. Amino acids: CASMRGRSGNTIYF.